These 18 T cell receptor beta chains were sequenced from one sample in a study of T cell changes during pregnancy in multiple sclerosis. Sequencing used immunoSEQ multiplex PCR; TCRdb keeps in-frame clones, though not all of them. The sample lists about 29,000 clones, around nine tenths seen once, with approximately 6% in the top ten. This sample comprised CD8+ T cells from peripheral blood mononuclear cells, obtained before pregnancy. The receptors were gathered from a female donor with multiple sclerosis, enrolled in a pregnancy study.

In its sample, this clone was seen a few times. V is TRBV27 and J is TRBJ2-2; 10 bases are a match to TRBD2. Per germline, CDR1 MNHEY and CDR2 SMNVEV (reference sequence). V trimming: 3 bases; J trimming: 5 bases; junction bases outside the gene matches: 9. The CDR3 contains 17 residues. CDR3 protein: CASSLGAGGPRTGELFF. The CDR3, as DNA: TGTGCCAGCAGTTTGGGAGCGGGAGGGCCTAGGACCGGGGAGCTGTTTTTT.

This clone was seen a single time. J is TRBJ2-7 and V is TRBV27, with a tentative D call TRBD2 (6 bases). There are 12 residues in the CDR3. V gave up 11 bases and J gave up 3 bases, with 14 bases separating them. Germline values: CDR1 MNHEY, CDR2 SMNVEV (reference sequence). CDR3 protein: CAAGWRDYEQYF. CDR3 bases: TGTGCCGCGGGTTGGCGGGACTACGAGCAGTACTTC.

The chain carries TRBV7-3 and TRBJ1-3; D is possibly TRBD1 (5 bases). This CDR3 region has 15 residues. Germline loops: CDR1 SGHTA, CDR2 FQGTGA. Trimming pared 5 bases from V and 0 bases from J, leaving 11 bases between. CDR3 bases: TGTGCCAGCAGCGTCCGGGGGAGCTCTGGAAACACCATATATTTT. Translating gives CASSVRGSSGNTIYF.

V gene TRBV16 combines with J gene TRBJ2-7; D perhaps matches TRBD1 (7 bases). CDR1 KGHSY and CDR2 FQNENV come from the germline V gene. The CDR3 loop spans 15 amino acids. Trimming cost V 3 bases and J 4 bases, with 16 bases left between them. In DNA, the CDR3 is TGTGCCAGCAGCCAGAATGGCAGGGGGGCATACGAGCAGTACTTC. This encodes CASSQNGRGAYEQYF.

This clone was counted between two and nine times. The chain employs TRBV12-5 and TRBJ2-7; no clear D. V shed 2 bases and J shed 9 bases, with 8 bases lying between them. In germline, CDR1 is LGHNT, CDR2 FRNRAP. The CDR3 totals 11 residues. CDR3 sequence: CASGLTAPQYF. CDR3 DNA: TGTGCTAGTGGTTTGACAGCCCCGCAGTACTTC.

The V and J genes are TRBV9 and TRBJ2-1, with D unclear. Germline values: CDR1 SGDLS, CDR2 YYNGEE. The CDR3 covers 13 residues. V shed 3 bases and J shed 8 bases, with 12 bases lying between them. The CDR3 is CASSGRYGDEQFF. DNA of the CDR3: TGTGCCAGCAGCGGGCGGTATGGCGATGAGCAGTTCTTC. The full variable domain, with the rest looked up from reference TRBV9 and TRBJ2-1, is DSGVTQTPKHLITATGQRVTLRCSPRSGDLSVYWYQQSLDQGLQFLIQYYNGEERAKGNILERFSAQQFPDLHSELNLSSLELGDSALYFCASSGRYGDEQFFGPGTRLTVL.

This clone occurred once. The chain joins TRBV28 to TRBJ1-3; D remains ambiguous. The germline V gene encodes CDR1 MDHEN and CDR2 SYDVKM. This CDR3 comprises 12 residues. V was clipped by 8 bases and J by 3 bases, with 8 bases between them. The CDR3 DNA reads as TGTGCCAGCGGGAGAGATGGAAACACCATATATTTT. Amino acids: CASGRDGNTIYF. Filled out from reference TRBV28 and TRBJ1-3, the complete variable domain reads DVKVTQSSRYLVKRTGEKVFLECVQDMDHENMFWYRQDPGLGLRLIYFSYDVKMKEKGDIPEGYSVSREKKERFSLILESASTNQTSMYLCASGRDGNTIYFGEGSWLTVV.

The chain joins TRBV27 to TRBJ2-1; a weak D match, TRBD2 (5 bases). CDR1 MNHEY and CDR2 SMNVEV come from the germline V gene (reference sequence). V was pared by 2 bases and J by 7 bases, with 12 bases between. The length of the CDR3 is 14 residues. CDR3 nucleotide sequence: TGTGCCAGCAGTTTAGGAGGACCGGCTAATGAGCAGTTCTTC. It specifies CASSLGGPANEQFF.

The V and J genes are TRBV19 and TRBJ2-2, with a tentative D call TRBD1 (5 bases). Germline assignment: CDR1 LNHDA and CDR2 SQIVND (reference sequence). V was trimmed by 1 base and J by 4 bases, leaving 7 bases between them. This CDR3 spans 14 amino acids. CDR3 sequence (DNA): TGTGCCAGTAGTATAGGCAGGGCCACCGGGGAGCTGTTTTTT. It is translated as CASSIGRATGELFF.

The CDR3 nucleotides are TGTGCCAGTGCTCCGGGACAGGGGAATCAGCCCCAGCATTTT. It encodes CASAPGQGNQPQHF. The chain couples TRBV6-5 to TRBJ1-5; 10 bases agree with TRBD1. The germline V gene has CDR1 MNHEY and CDR2 SVGAGI. This CDR3 is built from 14 residues. Unmatched junction bases numbered 6, after V lost 9 bases and J lost 4 bases.

V gene TRBV6-6 combines with J gene TRBJ2-3, with D possibly being TRBD1 (5 bases). The CDR3 spans 15 residues. The germline gives CDR1 MNHNY, CDR2 SVGAGI (reference sequence). Trimming pared 0 bases from V and 3 bases from J, leaving 10 bases between. The CDR3 is CASSYSRTPTDTQYF. CDR3 DNA sequence: TGTGCCAGCAGTTACTCTAGGACACCGACAGATACGCAGTATTTT.

The chain recombines TRBV4-1 with TRBJ2-7; D gene uncertain. Germline lookup yields CDR1 MGHRA and CDR2 YSYEKL. The CDR3 extends over 12 amino acids. V was cut by 1 base and J by 6 bases, with 7 bases left in between. In nucleotides, the CDR3 is TGCGCCAGCAGCCAAGGAACAGCCGAGCAGTACTTC. Amino acids: CASSQGTAEQYF.

The chain uses TRBV29-1 and TRBJ2-3; 11 nucleotides agree with TRBD2. The germline gives CDR1 SQVTM, CDR2 ANQGSEA. This CDR3 contains 15 residues. Trimming cost V 6 bases and J 6 bases; bases outside gene matches: 11. This chain's CDR3 is CSVDGLAGEGDTQYF. DNA for the CDR3: TGCAGCGTGGATGGACTAGCGGGCGAGGGCGATACGCAGTATTTT.

J is TRBJ1-2 and V is TRBV7-9; 8 bases are shared with TRBD1. The junction had 12 bases not matched to a gene; V was cut back by 4 bases and J by 8 bases. The CDR3 extends over 15 amino acids. Germline V gene lookup returns CDR1 SEHNR and CDR2 FQNEAQ (reference sequence). The CDR3 here is CASSSSRQGSLGYTF. Written as DNA, the CDR3 is TGTGCCAGCAGCTCTAGCCGACAGGGGAGCCTAGGCTACACCTTC.

This clone has only one observation. The chain links TRBV9 to TRBJ1-6; the match to TRBD1 covers 8 bases. The germline V gene encodes CDR1 SGDLS and CDR2 YYNGEE. This CDR3 spans 15 amino acids. V was pared by 5 bases and J by 8 bases, with 9 bases of the junction left unmatched. The CDR3 sequence: CASRQGDRLDSPLHF. For the CDR3, the DNA is TGTGCCAGCAGACAGGGGGACAGATTGGATTCACCCCTCCACTTT.

This rearrangement joins TRBV2 to TRBJ1-2; 9 nucleotides line up with TRBD1. Germline V gene data show CDR1 as SNHLY and CDR2 as FYNNEI. The CDR3 runs 14 residues. V gave up 7 bases and J gave up 2 bases; unmatched junction bases: 5. CDR3 region: CASKTGGSNYGYTF. In DNA form, the CDR3 reads TGTGCCAGCAAAACAGGGGGCTCCAACTATGGCTACACCTTC.

The J gene is TRBJ2-5, the V gene TRBV4-1, with 16 nucleotides matching TRBD2. The V segment lost 3 bases and the J segment 3 bases; nucleotides outside the gene matches: 1. CDR3 length equals 16 residues. Germline lookup yields CDR1 MGHRA and CDR2 YSYEKL. DNA of the CDR3: TGCGCCAGCAGCCAGGGACTAGCGGGAGGGGAAGAGACCCAGTACTTC. It translates to CASSQGLAGGEETQYF.

The V gene is TRBV27, the J gene TRBJ1-2, with TRBD1 as a possible D gene (5 bases). Germline CDR1 reads MNHEY; CDR2 reads SMNVEV (reference sequence). The CDR3 is 16 amino acids. Trimming pared 3 bases from V and 8 bases from J, leaving 22 bases between. This CDR3 reads CASSFYPAGGSDGYTF. CDR3 DNA sequence: TGTGCCAGCAGTTTTTACCCAGCGGGGGGAAGCGACGGCTACACCTTC.